The sequence of this TCR beta chain was determined in a study of CD8 T cells in ankylosing spondylitis. TCRdb ran MiXCR on the 5' RACE reads and lists one entry per CDR3 protein. The data show 700,000 or so distinct CDR3 sequences, under 20% seen once. This clonotype was counted a few times. No antigen is known for it. CDR3 length: 15 residues. CDR1 is LGHNA and CDR2 is YNFKEQ in the germline V gene. J lost 6 bases, V lost 1 base, and 3 bases had no gene match. Study outcomes and limitations: Typical of ankylosing spondylitis blood, it appeared, was a TCR beta motif of fewer than ten highly homologous variants.

The sequence derives from a male donor with ankylosing spondylitis. The chain links TRBV4-2 to TRBJ2-1; 10 nucleotides agree with TRBD2. Sequencing was performed on blood, either unsorted or a sorted T cell fraction (not recorded which). The CDR3 loop reads CASSQGVAGGNEQFF. Written as DNA, the CDR3 is TGTGCCAGCAGCCAAGGAGTAGCGGGGGGCAATGAGCAGTTCTTC.